This TCR beta chain was retrieved from a study of cytomegalovirus exposure and HLA in healthy donors. The CDR3 contains 13 residues. V shed 10 bases and J shed 10 bases, with 19 bases lying between them. Germline V gives CDR1 MDHEN, CDR2 SYDVKM. General study points: Common viral pathogens (according to a later analysis) appeared linked to several of the most significant clusters. As was reported, the HLA-A and HLA-B alleles of most subjects were accurately predicted from TCR beta sequences. An analysis that was carried out later associated approximately 15,000 TCR beta sequences with HLA alleles at 0.05 false discovery rate.

Worth noting for this clone: The target antigen is unknown.

The study ran its PCR with 60 Vbeta and 13 Jbeta primers. The method was immunoSEQ multiplex PCR; TCRdb's version includes in-frame clones alone and lacks a portion of them. The sample data list 70,000 to 100,000 clones. This chain joins TRBV28 and TRBJ1-4, with TRBD1 as a possible D gene (6 bases). Material: PBMCs. The TCR originated in a girl aged 5-17 years in good health and CMV-seropositive. Here the CDR3 reads CAISRTRGGKLFF. CDR3 sequence (DNA): TGTGCCATCAGCAGGACGCGAGGGGGAAAACTGTTTTTT.